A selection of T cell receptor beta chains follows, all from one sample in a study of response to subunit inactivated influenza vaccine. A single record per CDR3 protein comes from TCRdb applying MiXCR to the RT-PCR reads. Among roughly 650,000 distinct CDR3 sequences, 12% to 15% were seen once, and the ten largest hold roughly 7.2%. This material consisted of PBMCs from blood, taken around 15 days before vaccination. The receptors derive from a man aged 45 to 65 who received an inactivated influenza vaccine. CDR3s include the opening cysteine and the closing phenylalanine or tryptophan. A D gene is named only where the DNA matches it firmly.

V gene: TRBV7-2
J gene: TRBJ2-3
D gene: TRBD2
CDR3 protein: CASSGTSADTQYF

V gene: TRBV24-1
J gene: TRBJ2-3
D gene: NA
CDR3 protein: CATSEMGAAVDTQYF

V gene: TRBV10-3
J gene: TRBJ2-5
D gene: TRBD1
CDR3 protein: CAISEPDRGYQETQYF

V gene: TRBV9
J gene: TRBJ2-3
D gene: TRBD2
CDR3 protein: CASSAHALERGELDTQYF

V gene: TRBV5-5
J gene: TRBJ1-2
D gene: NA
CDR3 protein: CASSFPGQNYGYTF

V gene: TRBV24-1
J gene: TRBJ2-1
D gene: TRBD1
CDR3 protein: CATSDGPGTGGGWVNEQFF

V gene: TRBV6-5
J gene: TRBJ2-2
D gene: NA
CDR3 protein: CASSYSRGEGPTGELFF

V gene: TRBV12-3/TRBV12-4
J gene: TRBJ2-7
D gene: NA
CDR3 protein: CASSLRGEDAYEQYF

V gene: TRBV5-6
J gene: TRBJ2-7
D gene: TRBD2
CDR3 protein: CASSFSGTSYEQYF

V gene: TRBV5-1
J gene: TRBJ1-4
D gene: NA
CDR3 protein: CASSSSGDNEKLFF

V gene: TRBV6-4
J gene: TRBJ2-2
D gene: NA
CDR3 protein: CASSVRVGDTGELFF

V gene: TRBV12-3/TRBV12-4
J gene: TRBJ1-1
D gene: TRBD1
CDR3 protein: CASSPRTGGSHTEAFF

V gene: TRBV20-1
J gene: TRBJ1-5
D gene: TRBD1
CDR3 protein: CSASLQGGDQPQHF

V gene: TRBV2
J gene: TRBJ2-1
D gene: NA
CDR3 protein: CASSERSQNEQFF

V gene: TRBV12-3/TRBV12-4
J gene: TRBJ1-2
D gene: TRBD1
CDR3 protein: CASSPRQGSNYGYTF

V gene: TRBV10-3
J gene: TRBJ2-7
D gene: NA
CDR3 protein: CAISEGISYEQYF

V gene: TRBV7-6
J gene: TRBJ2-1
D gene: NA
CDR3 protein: CASSPRVDGYNEQFF

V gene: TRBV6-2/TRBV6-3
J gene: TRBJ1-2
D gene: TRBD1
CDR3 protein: CASRLGTVEWGYTF

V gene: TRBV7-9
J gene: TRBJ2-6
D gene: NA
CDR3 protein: CASSLQGGSGANVLTF

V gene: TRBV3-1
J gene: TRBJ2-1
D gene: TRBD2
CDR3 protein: CASSHVGGSGTYNEQFF

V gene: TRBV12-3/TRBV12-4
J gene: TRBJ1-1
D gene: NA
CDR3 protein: CASSPRQENTEAFF

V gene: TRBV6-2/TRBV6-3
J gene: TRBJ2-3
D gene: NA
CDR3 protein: CASTKLGSSVSTDTQYF

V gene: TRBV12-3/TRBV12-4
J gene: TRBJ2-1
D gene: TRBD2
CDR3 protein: CASSADPREGEQFF

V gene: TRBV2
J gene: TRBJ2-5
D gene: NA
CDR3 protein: CASSEGPLRKTQYF

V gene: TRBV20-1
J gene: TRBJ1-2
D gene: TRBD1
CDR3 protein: CSARGRGQGFYGYTF

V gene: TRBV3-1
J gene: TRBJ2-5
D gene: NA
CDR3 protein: CASSQGPAQRETQYF

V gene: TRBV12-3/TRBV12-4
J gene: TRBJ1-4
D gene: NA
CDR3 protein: CASSLARRGEKLFF

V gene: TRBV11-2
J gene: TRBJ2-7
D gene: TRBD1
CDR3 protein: CASSSSRSGQGRPYEQYF

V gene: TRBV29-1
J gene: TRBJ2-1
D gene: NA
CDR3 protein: CSVGMPGEQFF

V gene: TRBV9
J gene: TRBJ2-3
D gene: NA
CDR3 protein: CASSSGLEDTQYF

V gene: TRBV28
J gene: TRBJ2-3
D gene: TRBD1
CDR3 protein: CASSLPGGSVIDTQYF

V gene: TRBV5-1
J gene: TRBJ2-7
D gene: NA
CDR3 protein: CASTQTGSGLGEQYF

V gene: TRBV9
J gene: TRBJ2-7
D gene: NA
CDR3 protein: CASSAPRRNEQYF

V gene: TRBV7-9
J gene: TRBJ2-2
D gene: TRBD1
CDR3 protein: CASSPPQTGVNTGELFF

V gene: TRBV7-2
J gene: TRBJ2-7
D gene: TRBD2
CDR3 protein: CASSRTSGGSSYEQYF

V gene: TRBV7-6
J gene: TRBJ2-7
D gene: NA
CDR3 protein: CASSLGIHGGPKYEQYF

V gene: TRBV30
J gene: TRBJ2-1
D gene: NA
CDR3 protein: CAWSVLGGEQFF

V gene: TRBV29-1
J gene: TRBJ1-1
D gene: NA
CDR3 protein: CSVGGETEAFF

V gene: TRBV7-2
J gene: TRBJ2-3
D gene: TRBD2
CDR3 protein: CASGLAGVGTDTQYF

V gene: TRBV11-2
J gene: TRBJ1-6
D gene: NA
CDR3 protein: CASSPRGGESIYNSPLHF

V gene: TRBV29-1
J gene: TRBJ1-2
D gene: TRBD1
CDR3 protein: CSVEIPTGTATRGYTF

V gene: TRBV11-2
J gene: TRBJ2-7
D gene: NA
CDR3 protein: CASSLDRGTGYEQYF

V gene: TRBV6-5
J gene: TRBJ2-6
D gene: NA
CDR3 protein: CASSYDISGANVLTF

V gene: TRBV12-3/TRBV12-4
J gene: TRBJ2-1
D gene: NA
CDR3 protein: CASSFETPIYNEQFF

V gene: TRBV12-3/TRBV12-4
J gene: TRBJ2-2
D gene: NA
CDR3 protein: CASSHPTGELFF

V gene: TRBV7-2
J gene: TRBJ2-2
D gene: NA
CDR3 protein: CASSLEWGANTGELFF

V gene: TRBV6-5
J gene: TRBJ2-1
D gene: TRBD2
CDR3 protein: CASSYYPGLAGDILYEQFF